These 26 T cell receptor beta chains were all obtained from the same sample, sequenced in a study of blood T cell repertoires in COVID-19. The method was immunoSEQ multiplex PCR; TCRdb's version includes in-frame clones alone and lacks a portion of them. The sample carries approximately 150,000 clones, more than 65% recorded once. Material: peripheral blood. These receptor sequences come from a woman aged 55-70 years with COVID-19, enrolled during active disease.

This chain links TRBV7-6 with TRBJ1-5; the D is unclear. Germline CDR1 is SGHVS and CDR2 is FNYEAQ. V lost 7 bases to trimming and J lost 0 bases, with 22 bases between them. CDR3 length: 18 residues. Here the CDR3 DNA reads TGTGCCAGCATCCTGCCCCTAGCGAGCTTCCATAGCAATCAGCCCCAGCATTTT. As protein: CASILPLASFHSNQPQHF.

The V and J genes are TRBV7-9 and TRBJ2-5; possible D gene TRBD2, 5 bases. Trimming cost V 1 base and J 4 bases, with 13 bases left between them. Per germline, CDR1 SEHNR and CDR2 FQNEAQ (reference sequence). CDR3 length: 15 residues. CDR3 DNA: TGTGCCAGCAGCTTAGTTGGGGAGCTCATAGAGACCCAGTACTTC. Translated: CASSLVGELIETQYF.

This chain connects TRBV2 to TRBJ1-4, with 9 bases that match TRBD1. Trimming removed 5 bases from V and 4 bases from J; junction bases left unmatched: 8. The CDR3 totals 16 residues. The germline CDR1 and CDR2 sequences are SNHLY and FYNNEI. CDR3 sequence reads: CASSRTPGQGNEKLFF. CDR3 DNA: TGTGCCAGCAGTCGCACCCCGGGACAGGGTAATGAAAAACTGTTTTTT.

This clone was detected only a few times. CDR3 sequence: CASSSRVYSNQPQHF. The CDR3 DNA sequence: TGTGCCAGCAGTTCCAGGGTATACAGCAATCAGCCCCAGCATTTT. The chain joins TRBV28 to TRBJ1-5; D is possibly TRBD1 (5 bases). V lost 4 bases and J lost 1, with 11 bases in between. Germline V gene sequence: CDR1 MDHEN, CDR2 SYDVKM. The CDR3 loop spans 15 amino acids. Filled out from reference TRBV28 and TRBJ1-5, the complete variable domain reads DVKVTQSSRYLVKRTGEKVFLECVQDMDHENMFWYRQDPGLGLRLIYFSYDVKMKEKGDIPEGYSVSREKKERFSLILESASTNQTSMYLCASSSRVYSNQPQHFGDGTRLSIL.

The chain's CDR3 is CASSSLGASRDTEAFF. In nucleotides, the CDR3 is TGTGCCAGCAGCTCCCTGGGAGCTTCAAGGGACACTGAAGCTTTCTTT. The chain employs TRBV9 and TRBJ1-1; D is unclear. Trimming left V 4 bases short and J 3 bases short, with 19 bases between. The germline V gene encodes CDR1 SGDLS and CDR2 YYNGEE. This CDR3 is 16 amino acids long.

This rearrangement joins TRBV27 to TRBJ2-7, with 9 bases that match TRBD1. V was clipped by 3 bases and J by 3 bases; unmatched bases: 6. The CDR3 spans 15 residues. Germline V CDR1 and CDR2: MNHEY, SMNVEV (reference sequence). CDR3 region: CASSFGGQGYYEQYF. The CDR3 DNA sequence: TGTGCCAGCAGTTTCGGGGGACAGGGATACTACGAGCAGTACTTC.

This clone was seen just once. The chain joins TRBV18 to TRBJ1-4; TRBD1 matches at 7 bases. In germline, CDR1 is KGHSH, CDR2 LQKENI. The CDR3 has 15 amino acids. V lost 3 bases, J lost 10 bases, and 11 bases stayed unmatched. The CDR3, as DNA: TGTGCCAGCTCACCGGGTACAGGGGAGAGGGGAAAACTGTTTTTT. The encoded protein is CASSPGTGERGKLFF. Full variable domain (outside the CDR3, taken from reference TRBV18 and TRBJ1-4): NAGVMQNPRHLVRRRGQEARLRCSPMKGHSHVYWYRQLPEEGLKFMVYLQKENIIDESGMPKERFSAEFPKEGPSILRIQQVVRGDSAAYFCASSPGTGERGKLFFGSGTQLSVL.

This clone was counted between two and nine times. The chain links TRBV18 to TRBJ2-5, with D tentatively TRBD2 (5 bases). CDR1 and CDR2 (germline): KGHSH, LQKENI. Trimming shortened V by 6 bases and J by 4 bases, and 18 bases separated the two germline ends. The CDR3 loop spans 15 amino acids. This CDR3 is CASSPWSSLGETQYF. CDR3 sequence (DNA): TGTGCCAGCTCCCCATGGTCGTCACTAGGAGAGACCCAGTACTTC. Full variable domain (missing parts from reference TRBV18 and TRBJ2-5): NAGVMQNPRHLVRRRGQEARLRCSPMKGHSHVYWYRQLPEEGLKFMVYLQKENIIDESGMPKERFSAEFPKEGPSILRIQQVVRGDSAAYFCASSPWSSLGETQYFGPGTRLLVL.

The J gene is TRBJ1-2, the V gene TRBV2; no definite D call. The V end lost 4 bases, the J end lost 3 bases, and 9 bases lay between the germline ends. CDR3 length: 13 residues. Germline CDR1 SNHLY, CDR2 FYNNEI. CDR3 amino acids: CASSAERDYGYTF. CDR3 in DNA: TGTGCCAGCAGTGCGGAGAGGGACTATGGCTACACCTTC. Supplemented by reference TRBV2 and TRBJ1-2, the full variable domain reads EPEVTQTPSHQVTQMGQEVILRCVPISNHLYFYWYRQILGQKVEFLVSFYNNEISEKSEIFDDQFSVERPDGSNFTLKIRSTKLEDSAMYFCASSAERDYGYTFGSGTRLTVV.

The V gene is TRBV6-6, the J gene TRBJ2-3; 10 bases align to TRBD1. The CDR3 consists of 19 residues. Germline values: CDR1 MNHNY, CDR2 SVGAGI (reference sequence). J gave up 7 bases and V 6 bases, and 22 bases lay outside the gene matches. The CDR3 here is CASSSFADRGTLNANTQYF. The CDR3 DNA follows: TGTGCCAGCAGCTCCTTCGCGGACAGGGGGACCCTTAACGCTAATACGCAGTATTTT.

The chain employs TRBV6-1 and TRBJ2-3, with D perhaps TRBD1 (7 bases). Trimming shortened V by 3 bases and J by 4 bases, and 14 bases separated the two germline ends. The CDR3 length is 15 residues. CDR1 and CDR2 from the germline V gene are MNHNS and SASEGT. The CDR3 sequence is CASSEGRGAPDTQYF. The CDR3 nucleotides are TGTGCCAGCAGTGAGGGCAGGGGGGCACCAGATACGCAGTATTTT.

The chain employs TRBV15 and TRBJ2-1, with 11 bases identical to TRBD1. The CDR3 is made up of 14 amino acids. J lost 12 bases, V lost 5 bases, and 9 bases had no gene match. From germline, CDR1 is LNHNV and CDR2 YYDKDF (reference sequence). CDR3 region: CATSGGQGEQGQFF. The CDR3 region has the DNA TGTGCCACCAGCGGGGGACAGGGGGAGCAAGGGCAGTTCTTC.

This clone was seen many times. This chain joins TRBV28 and TRBJ2-7, with TRBD2 identical over 15 bases. The germline V gene encodes CDR1 MDHEN and CDR2 SYDVKM. CDR3 length: 19 residues. V lost 5 bases and J lost 0; bases outside the gene matches: 11. This CDR3 reads CASSPVGLAGGKSSYEQYF. DNA of the CDR3: TGTGCCAGCAGTCCCGTAGGACTAGCGGGAGGGAAGAGCTCCTACGAGCAGTACTTC.

This chain links TRBV28 with TRBJ1-1; D is undetermined. Trimming stripped 2 bases from V and 4 bases from J, with 11 bases between. Germline lookup yields CDR1 MDHEN and CDR2 SYDVKM. This CDR3 comprises 14 residues. CDR3 coding DNA: TGTGCCAGCAGTTTACCAGTAGCGAGCACTGAAGCTTTCTTT. Protein sequence: CASSLPVASTEAFF. The whole variable domain, remainder taken from reference TRBV28 and TRBJ1-1, is DVKVTQSSRYLVKRTGEKVFLECVQDMDHENMFWYRQDPGLGLRLIYFSYDVKMKEKGDIPEGYSVSREKKERFSLILESASTNQTSMYLCASSLPVASTEAFFGQGTRLTVV.

This chain joins TRBV9 and TRBJ1-6; TRBD1 might be the D (6 bases). V dropped 0 bases and J dropped 5 bases, with 15 bases sitting between them. The CDR3 extends over 17 amino acids. CDR1 is SGDLS and CDR2 is YYNGEE in the germline V gene. The DNA of the CDR3 is TGTGCCAGCAGCGTAGCTCAAGGGACACCAAATAATTCACCCCTCCACTTT. Its protein is CASSVAQGTPNNSPLHF.

In this sample, this clone turned up once. V is TRBV29-1 and J is TRBJ1-3; D not resolved. Trimming took off 3 bases at V and 3 bases at J, with 9 bases between the two ends. The CDR3 contains 13 residues. Germline lookup yields CDR1 SQVTM and CDR2 ANQGSEA. CDR3 sequence reads: CSVDRVNGNTIYF. The CDR3 nucleotides are TGCAGCGTTGATCGGGTGAATGGAAACACCATATATTTT.

The rearrangement links TRBV6-1 to TRBJ2-1; 12 bases are shared with TRBD2. This CDR3 region has 16 residues. CDR1 and CDR2 (germline): MNHNS, SASEGT. V lost 0 bases and J lost 10; bases outside the gene matches: 7. The DNA of the CDR3 is TGTGCCAGCAGTGAAGCGGCTAGCGGGGGGGCGATGGAGCAGTTCTTC. Translation: CASSEAASGGAMEQFF.

This clone was picked up many times. The CDR3 DNA is TGCGCCAGCAGCTCCCGCCGGAGGGGCGAGCAGTACGTC. This translates into CASSSRRRGEQYV. This chain joins TRBV5-1 and TRBJ2-7; tentative D call: TRBD2 (6 bases). The CDR3 runs to 13 residues. Germline lookup yields CDR1 SGHRS and CDR2 YFSETQ. V lost 3 bases, J lost 6 bases, and 13 bases lay in between.

V gene TRBV6-5 combines with J gene TRBJ1-1; D might be TRBD1 (5 bases). The CDR3 totals 14 residues. Germline CDR1 and CDR2: MNHEY and SVGAGI. Deletions cut 5 bases from V and 3 bases from J, with 13 bases between. DNA for the CDR3: TGTGCCAGCAGTCCACAGGTCAGGGACACTGAAGCTTTCTTT. It is translated as CASSPQVRDTEAFF.

J is TRBJ1-2 and V is TRBV7-8; D uncertain. Per the germline V gene, CDR1 is SGHVS and CDR2 is FQNEAQ. The CDR3 is made up of 13 amino acids. V gave up 5 bases and J gave up 6 bases, with 13 bases separating them. The CDR3 DNA follows: TGTGCCAGCAGCCATAGCGTCACAAATGGCTACACCTTC. Its translation: CASSHSVTNGYTF.

This clone was found a few times. The gene calls are TRBV4-2 and TRBJ1-2; D perhaps matches TRBD1 (5 bases). The germline V gene encodes CDR1 LGHNA and CDR2 YNFKEQ. Deletions cut 0 bases from V and 0 bases from J, with 11 bases between. The CDR3 consists of 16 residues. This chain's CDR3 is CASSQDPAQANYGYTF. CDR3 DNA sequence: TGTGCCAGCAGCCAAGACCCGGCACAGGCTAACTATGGCTACACCTTC.

The chain uses TRBV7-9 and TRBJ2-3; D call uncertain. There are 14 residues in the CDR3. The germline V gene encodes CDR1 SEHNR and CDR2 FQNEAQ (reference sequence). V was cut by 1 base and J by 0 bases, with 5 bases left in between. CDR3 loop: CASSLVTSTDTQYF. In nucleotides, the CDR3 is TGTGCCAGCAGCTTAGTTACTAGCACAGATACGCAGTATTTT. Full variable domain (missing parts from reference TRBV7-9 and TRBJ2-3): DTGVSQNPRHKITKRGQNVTFRCDPISEHNRLYWYRQTLGQGPEFLTYFQNEAQLEKSRLLSDRFSAERPKGSFSTLEIQRTEQGDSAMYLCASSLVTSTDTQYFGPGTRLTVL.

This chain uses TRBV6-2 or TRBV6-3 with TRBJ1-4, with 10 bases matching TRBD1. The ends lost 0 bases at V and 12 bases at J; junction bases unmatched: 10. CDR1 is MNHEY, CDR2 SVGEGT, per germline. CDR3 length equals 16 residues. CDR3 amino acids: CASSYSPGQGKRELFF. Written as DNA, the CDR3 is TGTGCCAGCAGTTACTCCCCGGGACAGGGGAAACGGGAACTGTTTTTT.

In its sample, this clone was seen once. This chain links TRBV5-1 with TRBJ1-6; 10 positions agree with TRBD1. The CDR3 is made up of 15 amino acids. Germline V gene lookup returns CDR1 SGHRS and CDR2 YFSETQ. The trim removed 0 bases at V and 7 bases at J, leaving 1 base unmatched. The CDR3 DNA follows: TGCGCCAGCAGCTTGGAGGGACAGGGGAATTCACCCCTCCACTTT. As protein: CASSLEGQGNSPLHF.

The chain recombines TRBV9 with TRBJ2-2; D is perhaps TRBD1 (5 bases). CDR1 is SGDLS, CDR2 YYNGEE, per germline. This CDR3 spans 15 amino acids. V was trimmed by 3 bases and J by 1 base, leaving 10 bases between them. The CDR3 sequence is CASSDDRLNTGELFF. The CDR3 nucleotides are TGTGCCAGCAGCGACGACAGACTGAACACCGGGGAGCTGTTTTTT.

The V gene is TRBV10-3, the J gene TRBJ1-4, with TRBD1 identical over 12 bases. This CDR3 has 16 amino acids. Germline assignment: CDR1 ENHRY and CDR2 SYGVKD. Unmatched junction bases numbered 11, after V lost 11 bases and J lost 4 bases. CDR3 amino acids: CAVGGTGGLINEKLFF. As DNA, the CDR3 is TGTGCCGTCGGCGGGACAGGGGGCCTTATTAATGAAAAACTGTTTTTT.